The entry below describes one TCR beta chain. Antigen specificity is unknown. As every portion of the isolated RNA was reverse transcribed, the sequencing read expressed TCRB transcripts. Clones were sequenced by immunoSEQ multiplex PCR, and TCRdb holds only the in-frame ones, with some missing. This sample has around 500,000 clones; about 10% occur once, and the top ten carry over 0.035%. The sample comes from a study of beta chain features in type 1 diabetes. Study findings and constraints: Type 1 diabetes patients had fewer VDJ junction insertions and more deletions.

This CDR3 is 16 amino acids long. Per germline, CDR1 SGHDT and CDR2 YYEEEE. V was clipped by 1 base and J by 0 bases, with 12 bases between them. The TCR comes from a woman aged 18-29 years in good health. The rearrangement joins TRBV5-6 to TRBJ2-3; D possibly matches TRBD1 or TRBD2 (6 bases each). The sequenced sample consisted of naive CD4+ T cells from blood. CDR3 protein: CASSLPGAKSTDTQYF. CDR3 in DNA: TGTGCCAGCAGCTTGCCGGGGGCCAAGAGCACAGATACGCAGTATTTT.